The 9 T cell receptor beta chains below all came from one sample that was sequenced in a study of T-cell memory formation after mild COVID-19. TCRdb fed the 5' RACE reads into MiXCR, producing one record per CDR3 protein. The profile shows about 140,000 distinct CDR3 sequences, almost 25% of them singletons. Sequenced input: PBMCs or a T cell subset sorted from them (not recorded which). These receptors all stem from an adult woman who had mild COVID-19 (a few samples of this study predate the infection). Cell type and time point are not known.

This clonotype was picked up a small number of times. The chain is built from TRBV11-2 and TRBJ2-1; D gene ambiguous. CDR3 size: 15 residues. Germline CDR1 is SGHAT and CDR2 is FQNNGV. V was trimmed by 1 base and J by 6 bases, leaving 13 bases between them. The CDR3 is CASSLGPLNGNEQFF. As DNA, the CDR3 is TGTGCCAGCAGCTTAGGCCCCCTGAACGGCAATGAGCAGTTCTTC.

The chain joins TRBV7-6 to TRBJ2-7, with 10 bases that match TRBD1. CDR3 length: 16 residues. Germline CDR1 reads SGHVS; CDR2 reads FNYEAQ. The V segment lost 5 bases and the J segment 7 bases; nucleotides outside the gene matches: 14. The CDR3 coding sequence is TGTGCCAGCAGCCCCAGTCGCGACAGGGGGCCGTATGAGCAGTACTTC. Its protein is CASSPSRDRGPYEQYF.

This clonotype was seen a handful of times. V gene TRBV30 combines with J gene TRBJ1-1; TRBD1 might be the D (6 bases). CDR3 length: 13 amino acids. Germline V gene lookup returns CDR1 GTSNPN and CDR2 SVGIG (reference sequence). V was shortened by 6 bases and J by 6 bases, with 17 bases between the two germline ends. Here the CDR3 DNA reads TGTGCCTGCCTGAAGGTCCCAGGGGCTGAAGCTTTCTTT. Its protein product is CACLKVPGAEAFF.

This chain joins TRBV5-5 and TRBJ2-7; D might be TRBD2 (6 bases). The CDR3 has 16 amino acids. Trimming cost V 4 bases and J 0 bases, with 17 bases left between them. The V gene's germline CDR1 is SGHKS and CDR2 YYEKEE (reference sequence). The CDR3 DNA reads as TGTGCCAGCAGCCTTCTCGGGACTCCTGGCTCCTACGAGCAGTACTTC. It encodes CASSLLGTPGSYEQYF.

The genes are TRBV9 and TRBJ1-4; the D is unclear. Trimming removed 3 bases from V and 6 bases from J, with 12 bases in between. Germline assignment: CDR1 SGDLS and CDR2 YYNGEE. The CDR3 has 14 residues. CDR3 sequence reads: CASSADTRHEKLFF. CDR3 bases: TGTGCCAGCAGCGCAGATACCCGGCATGAAAAACTGTTTTTT.

This chain joins TRBV6-5 and TRBJ2-1, with TRBD2 identical over 8 bases. The germline CDR1 and CDR2 sequences are MNHEY and SVGAGI. With 7 bases clipped from V and 10 bases from J, the junction kept 12 bases outside the gene matches. This CDR3 has 14 residues. The CDR3 loop reads CASTFSGAPGEQFF. The CDR3 DNA is TGTGCCAGCACTTTTAGCGGGGCCCCGGGGGAGCAGTTCTTC.

The table lists this clonotype with a few counts. The chain combines TRBV9 with TRBJ2-3, with a weak D call TRBD1 (5 bases). Germline lookup yields CDR1 SGDLS and CDR2 YYNGEE. The CDR3 loop spans 18 amino acids. The V end was cut by 3 bases, the J end by 1 base, with 21 bases between. CDR3 in DNA: TGTGCCAGCAGCGCCCAGGGATCAGGGTACCCAGGCACAGATACGCAGTATTTT. The encoded protein is CASSAQGSGYPGTDTQYF.

The gene calls are TRBV5-1 and TRBJ1-1; TRBD1 matches 7 bases. Per germline, CDR1 SGHRS and CDR2 YFSETQ. The trim removed 3 bases at V and 0 bases at J, leaving 5 bases unmatched. This CDR3 comprises 15 residues. The CDR3 region has the DNA TGCGCCAGCAGCTCCGGACAGGTCATGAACACTGAAGCTTTCTTT. Translated: CASSSGQVMNTEAFF.

V and J are TRBV7-2 and TRBJ1-2; D gene unclear. The CDR3 totals 16 residues. V lost 5 bases, J lost 3 bases, and 19 bases lay in between. Germline loops: CDR1 SGHTA, CDR2 FQGNSA. CDR3 nucleotides: TGTGCCAGCAGCCCCTCTGGAAGGTATAGCTACTATGGCTACACCTTC. It codes for CASSPSGRYSYYGYTF.